This TCR beta chain derives from a study of a mutant IDH1 vaccine in newly diagnosed glioma. For the study at large: Vaccination of patients was performed eight times, in weeks 1, 3, 5, 7, 11, 15, 19 and 23.

As for time point: week 11, during vaccination. Topical imiquimod was applied with each vaccine dose, which held 300 ug of mutant IDH1 20-mer peptide. On this clone: Its antigen is unknown.

From germline, CDR1 is GTSNPN and CDR2 SVGIG (reference sequence). The CDR3 covers 14 residues. The V gene lost 8 bases and the J gene lost 6 bases, with 22 bases spanning the gap. Assay used: immunoSEQ multiplex PCR; TCRdb lists only in-frame clones, some missing. Among around 100,000 clones, roughly 90% were seen once, and the ten largest hold 0.5% to 0.65%. Sequenced here: PBMCs, sampled from a glioma patient whose treatment included an IDH1 peptide vaccine. The chain links TRBV30 to TRBJ1-2, with D uncertain. The TCR comes from a woman aged 45-60 years with glioma. CDR3 DNA: TGTGCCCAGAGAGGGAAGGGAACGGCGGATGGCTACACCTTC. Translated: CAQRGKGTADGYTF.